The clone carrying this T cell receptor beta chain appeared a single time. Its antigen is unknown. Second doses that came at about 4 or about 12 weeks were put together. From germline, CDR1 is LGHDT and CDR2 YNNKEL (reference sequence). The length of the CDR3 is 12 residues. Between the trimmed V and J ends, which lost 1 base and 8 bases, there was a span of 8 bases. This sample was taken from a study of T cell responses to AZD1222 COVID-19 vaccine. Some clones are missing from TCRdb's copy, which holds only in-frame ones; the method was immunoSEQ multiplex PCR. The table records around 120,000 clones, around 94% of them present only once. Overall study findings and caveats: None of the repertoires were sampled until the peak T cell response had passed. Vaccination with two AZD1222 doses was followed by a rise in Spike-specific TCR breadth and depth. Targeting of unmutated variant regions was reportedly seen in nearly half of spike-specific TCRs.

This clonotype was obtained from an adult who received the AZD1222 COVID-19 vaccine. The chain carries TRBV3-1 (or the pseudogene TRBV3-2) and TRBJ1-2; D is uncertain. The sequenced sample was peripheral blood, obtained 28 days after the second AZD1222 dose. CDR3 nucleotide sequence: TGTGCCAGCAGCCAAGCCCGTGTCGGCTACACCTTC. Translating gives CASSQARVGYTF.